This TCR beta chain is drawn from a study of control samples from healthy donors and cancer patients. The protocol was immunoSEQ multiplex PCR, while the TCRdb copy is restricted to in-frame clones and leaves out a portion. The sample shows approximately 150,000 clones, approximately 94% of them seen only once. The V end lost 10 bases, the J end lost 10 bases, and 11 bases lay between the germline ends. The CDR3 has 11 residues. Sequencing input: blood. The rearrangement uses TRBV12-3 or TRBV12-4 and TRBJ1-6; D is unresolved. The TCR originated in a man aged 35 to 55 in good health. CDR3 DNA: TGTGCCAAACCCCCCCGCTCACCCCTCCACTTT. Protein product: CAKPPRSPLHF.